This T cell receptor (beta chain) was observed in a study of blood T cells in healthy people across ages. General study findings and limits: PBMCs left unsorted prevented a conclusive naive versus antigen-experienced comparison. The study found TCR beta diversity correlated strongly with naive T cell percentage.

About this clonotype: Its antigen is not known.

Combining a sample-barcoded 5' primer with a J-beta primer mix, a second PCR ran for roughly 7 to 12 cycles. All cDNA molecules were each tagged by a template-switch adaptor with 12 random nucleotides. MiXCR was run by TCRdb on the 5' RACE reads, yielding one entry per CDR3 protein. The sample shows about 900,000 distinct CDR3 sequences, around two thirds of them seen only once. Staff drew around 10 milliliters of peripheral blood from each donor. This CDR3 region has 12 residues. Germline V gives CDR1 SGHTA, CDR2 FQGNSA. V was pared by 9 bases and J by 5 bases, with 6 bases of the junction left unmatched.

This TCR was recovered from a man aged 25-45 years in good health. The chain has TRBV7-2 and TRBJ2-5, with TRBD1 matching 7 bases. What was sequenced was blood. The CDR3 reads CASRDRAETQYF. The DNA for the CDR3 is TGTGCCAGTAGAGACAGGGCGGAGACCCAGTACTTC.